The 20 T cell receptor beta chains given below trace back to one sample, sequenced in a study of CD8+CD57+ T cells in acquired aplastic anemia. Patients chosen for sequencing had CD8+CD57+ cells that had expanded, as shown by flow cytometry. Investigators profiled TCR beta VDJ and CDR3 from genomic DNA template. Via MiXCR, TCRdb re-called the reads, giving one row per CDR3 protein. The repertoire holds about 240,000 distinct CDR3 sequences, with more than 45% as singletons. Sequencing was carried out using sorted CD4+, CD8+, or CD8+CD57+ T cells (not recorded which) from PBMCs. These receptors all stem from a human donor with aplastic anemia.

The chain combines TRBV28 with TRBJ1-1, with D maybe TRBD1 (6 bases). CDR1 is MDHEN, CDR2 SYDVKM, per germline. The CDR3 has 15 residues. Trimming took off 1 base at V and 3 bases at J, with 12 bases between the two ends. Here the CDR3 reads CASSLFGAGDTEAFF. CDR3 nucleotides: TGTGCCAGCAGTTTATTTGGGGCAGGGGACACTGAAGCTTTCTTT.

There are many counts of this clonotype. The chain employs TRBV19 and TRBJ2-2; 7 nucleotides align to TRBD2. CDR1 and CDR2 (germline): LNHDA, SQIVND (reference sequence). This CDR3 comprises 13 residues. J was trimmed by 5 bases and V by 9 bases; bases with no gene match: 6. CDR3 sequence (DNA): TGTGCCAGGGGAGGGGCTTGGACCGGGGAGCTGTTTTTT. Translation gives CARGGAWTGELFF.

The V call is TRBV3-1, the J call TRBJ2-7; the match to TRBD2 covers 10 bases. The trim removed 4 bases at V and 2 bases at J, leaving 5 bases unmatched. The CDR3 length is 15 residues. Germline CDR1 reads LGHDT; CDR2 reads YNNKEL (reference sequence). CDR3 amino acids: CASSPGLAATYEQYF. CDR3 DNA sequence: TGTGCCAGCAGCCCAGGACTAGCGGCAACCTACGAGCAGTACTTC.

This clonotype was observed a handful of times. This rearrangement joins TRBV11-3 to TRBJ2-1; 8 bases map to TRBD2. CDR1 SGHNT and CDR2 YENEEA come from the germline V gene. V dropped 2 bases and J dropped 4; count of bases not matched to a gene: 16. The CDR3 covers 19 residues. The CDR3 DNA reads as TGTGCCAGCAGCTTATCTACTGGGGATTTAGCGGGATGGTACAATGAGCAGTTCTTC. It specifies CASSLSTGDLAGWYNEQFF.

J is TRBJ2-5 and V is TRBV6-5; TRBD1 matches at 10 bases. The length of the CDR3 is 13 residues. Germline lookup yields CDR1 MNHEY and CDR2 SVGAGI. V shed 6 bases, J shed 9 bases, and the junction held 7 bases outside the gene matches. The CDR3 spells CASSVGTGDPQYF. The CDR3 nucleotides are TGTGCCAGCAGCGTCGGGACAGGGGACCCCCAGTACTTC.

This chain connects TRBV7-9 to TRBJ1-1; D is uncertain. Germline V lookup: CDR1 SEHNR, CDR2 FQNEAQ (reference sequence). The CDR3 spans 12 residues. Between the trimmed V and J ends, which lost 4 bases and 7 bases, there was a span of 10 bases. The CDR3 DNA reads TGTGCCAGCAGCTCCTCGACAAGTGAAGCTTTCTTT. Its translation: CASSSSTSEAFF.

V usage is TRBV14 and J usage is TRBJ2-7, with 9 bases identical to TRBD2. The J segment lost 9 bases and the V segment lost 1 base, leaving 19 bases of the junction unmatched. The CDR3 contains 18 residues. The germline V gene encodes CDR1 SGHDN and CDR2 FVKESK. CDR3 coding DNA: TGTGCCAGCAGCCAAGGCTCCCTCGCGGGGGGGCCCTGGGATACGCAGTACTTC. This encodes CASSQGSLAGGPWDTQYF.

There are many counts of this clonotype. The chain couples TRBV5-1 to TRBJ1-4, with D perhaps matching TRBD1 (6 bases). There are 13 residues in the CDR3. In germline, CDR1 is SGHRS, CDR2 YFSETQ. Trimming removed 4 bases from V and 12 bases from J, with 16 bases in between. The CDR3 is CASSPYRDGQLFF. The CDR3 DNA reads TGCGCCAGCAGCCCCTACAGGGATGGGCAACTGTTTTTT. The whole variable domain, filled in from reference TRBV5-1 and TRBJ1-4, reads KAGVTQTPRYLIKTRGQQVTLSCSPISGHRSVSWYQQTPGQGLQFLFEYFSETQRNKGNFPGRFSGRQFSNSRSEMNVSTLELGDSALYLCASSPYRDGQLFFGSGTQLSVL.

At least ten counts were recorded for this clonotype. V and J are TRBV6-1 and TRBJ2-3; 10 nucleotides align to TRBD2. Germline V gene data show CDR1 as MNHNS and CDR2 as SASEGT. The V and J ends lost 2 bases and 5 bases, in that order; junction bases with no gene match: 4. The CDR3 spans 15 residues. The CDR3 region has the DNA TGTGCCAGCAGTGAAAGCGGGAGGGCCTTAGATACGCAGTATTTT. As protein: CASSESGRALDTQYF.

This clonotype was picked up many times. The V and J genes are TRBV9 and TRBJ1-1; 7 nucleotides align to TRBD1. Germline V gene lookup returns CDR1 SGDLS and CDR2 YYNGEE. CDR3 length: 17 residues. V was pared by 3 bases and J by 0 bases, with 11 bases of the junction left unmatched. The CDR3 protein is CASSGRQGTTMNTEAFF. CDR3 coding DNA: TGTGCCAGCAGCGGCCGACAGGGAACGACAATGAACACTGAAGCTTTCTTT.

The chain is built from TRBV30 and TRBJ2-7, with 7 positions matching TRBD1. V was pared by 2 bases and J by 0 bases, with 13 bases of the junction left unmatched. Germline loops: CDR1 GTSNPN, CDR2 SVGIG (reference sequence). The CDR3 runs to 17 residues. CDR3 nucleotide sequence: TGTGCCTGGAGTCTCGGCTGGACAGGCCGAAGCTCCTACGAGCAGTACTTC. Translation gives CAWSLGWTGRSSYEQYF.

The chain links TRBV29-1 to TRBJ2-5; TRBD2 agrees at 7 bases. Germline V gives CDR1 SQVTM, CDR2 ANQGSEA. CDR3 length: 13 amino acids. The V and J ends lost 8 bases and 2 bases, in that order; junction bases with no gene match: 8. CDR3: CSLSPGGQETQYF. Written as DNA, the CDR3 is TGCAGCTTATCGCCGGGGGGTCAAGAGACCCAGTACTTC.

This clonotype was observed many times. The J gene is TRBJ1-4, the V gene TRBV7-8; no reliable D call. Trimming took 5 bases from V and 5 from J, leaving 15 bases between them. The length of the CDR3 is 15 residues. Per germline, CDR1 SGHVS and CDR2 FQNEAQ. Here the CDR3 DNA reads TGTGCCAGCAGCACTGAGGACGGACCCAATGAAAAACTGTTTTTT. It specifies CASSTEDGPNEKLFF.

With respect to this clonotype: Possible read error: a much larger clone is one base away. This rearrangement joins TRBV11-3 to TRBJ2-3; D remains ambiguous. The ends were cut back, 11 bases at V and 0 bases at J, with 12 bases in the middle. Germline lookup yields CDR1 SGHNT and CDR2 YENEEA. The CDR3 loop spans 13 amino acids. The CDR3 DNA sequence: TGTGCCGGTATTCTCCCTAGCACAGATACGCAGTATTTT. This encodes CAGILPSTDTQYF. The full variable domain, completed using reference TRBV11-3 and TRBJ2-3, is EAGVVQSPRYKIIEKKQPVAFWCNPISGHNTLYWYLQNLGQGPELLIRYENEEAVDDSQLPKDRFSAERLKGVDSTLKIQPAELGDSAVYLCAGILPSTDTQYFGPGTRLTVL.

This clonotype occurred once. This sequence joins TRBV7-9 and TRBJ1-6; D is undetermined. Trimming removed 6 bases at V and 6 bases at J, with 18 bases between. CDR1 and CDR2 from the germline V gene are SEHNR and FQNEAQ (reference sequence). The CDR3 extends over 16 amino acids. The CDR3 DNA sequence: TGTGCCAGCAGTTTGGAACTAGCGGGGAGTAATTCACCCCTCCACTTT. Protein sequence: CASSLELAGSNSPLHF.

This clonotype was counted a single time. A much larger clone differs from this one at a single base, so this may be a read error. This rearrangement joins TRBV6-5 to TRBJ1-5; D is undetermined. The CDR3 has 14 amino acids. Germline V gene lookup returns CDR1 MNHEY and CDR2 SVGAGI. The CDR3 nucleotides read TGTGCCAGCGCTCCAGGTTTTAGCAATCGGCCCCAGCATTTT. As protein: CASAPGFSNRPQHF.

The chain recombines TRBV7-9 with TRBJ1-6; 7 bases fit TRBD1. J lost 10 bases, V lost 5 bases, and 11 bases had no gene match. CDR1 is SEHNR, CDR2 FQNEAQ, per germline (reference sequence). The length of the CDR3 is 15 residues. CDR3 sequence reads: CASSLGQAGGSPLHF. CDR3 in DNA: TGTGCCAGCAGCCTTGGACAGGCGGGGGGGTCACCCCTCCACTTT. Variable domain in full (rest from reference TRBV7-9 and TRBJ1-6): DTGVSQNPRHKITKRGQNVTFRCDPISEHNRLYWYRQTLGQGPEFLTYFQNEAQLEKSRLLSDRFSAERPKGSFSTLEIQRTEQGDSAMYLCASSLGQAGGSPLHFGNGTRLTVT.

This clonotype was seen many times. The gene calls are TRBV5-8 and TRBJ1-2; perhaps TRBD1 as D (6 bases). The CDR3 extends over 11 amino acids. Looked up from germline, CDR1 is SGHTS and CDR2 is YDEGEE. Trimming pared 2 bases from V and 10 bases from J, leaving 9 bases between. The CDR3 DNA reads as TGTGCCAGCAGCTTCGGACAGAACTACACCTTC. It encodes CASSFGQNYTF.

This clonotype was found many times. The chain joins TRBV2 to TRBJ1-4; D is unresolved. The V and J ends lost 7 bases and 0 bases respectively, with 6 bases between them. From germline, CDR1 is SNHLY and CDR2 FYNNEI. The CDR3 sequence is 13 residues long. CDR3 in DNA: TGTGCCAGCACTCGGGCAACTAATGAAAAACTGTTTTTT. Translation: CASTRATNEKLFF.

The chain combines TRBV15 with TRBJ2-5, with D perhaps matching TRBD2 (5 bases). Germline-derived CDR1 and CDR2 are LNHNV and YYDKDF (reference sequence). The CDR3 has 15 amino acids. The ends were cut back, 1 base at V and 5 bases at J, with 14 bases in the middle. The CDR3 protein is CATSRVWRLRETQYF. In nucleotides, the CDR3 is TGTGCCACCAGCAGAGTGTGGAGGCTTCGGGAGACCCAGTACTTC.